This TCR beta chain was recorded in a study of cytomegalovirus exposure and HLA in healthy donors. The CDR3 spans 14 residues. V was clipped by 5 bases and J by 6 bases; unmatched bases: 4. Germline V gives CDR1 SGHTA, CDR2 FQGTGA. PCR used 60 Vbeta primers and 13 Jbeta primers. The repertoire was sequenced with immunoSEQ multiplex PCR; TCRdb's copy has only in-frame clones and lacks some. This table holds around 170,000 clones, over 70% found once. Material for sequencing was PBMCs. This TCR came from a man aged 50-60 years in good health and CMV-seropositive. V gene TRBV7-3 combines with J gene TRBJ1-6; TRBD1 matches at 7 bases. CDR3 in DNA: TGTGCCAGCAGCCCGGGGACAGCTAATTCACCCCTCCACTTT. As protein: CASSPGTANSPLHF.